This entry concerns a single TCR beta chain. The specificity of this receptor is unknown. No base quality values were provided; no much bigger clone lies one nucleotide off. The sample comes from a study of T cell responses to AZD1222 COVID-19 vaccine (dated by TCRdb to the early 2020s). Study-level background: AZD1222 recipients with second doses at about 4 weeks or about 12 weeks were pooled, because spike-specific TCR depth and breadth did not differ between schedules. A total of over 230 trial participants underwent TCR sequencing, of whom 207 had received two doses of AZD1222 and about 25 had received two doses of the MenACWY control vaccine. Trial participants were enrolled by age into subgroups of 18-55, 56-69 and 70-plus years, and around 150, 29 and 61 TCR-sequenced participants, respectively, were included in these subgroups.

Paper-wide results and their limitations: A significant rise in spike-specific TCR breadth and depth was observed after two AZD1222 doses relative to day 0 and relative to MenACWY recipients. Participants were mostly white British, with more females than males. The authors suggested clonal diversity may have been underestimated. No day 14 peak-response samples were available, so repertoires were characterized only after the peak T cell response. The 56-69-year group was small, and its depth increase did not reach significance, likely because of low power. The whole spike protein was spanned by vaccine-associated CD4 TCRs, and dominant responses were seen in regions 160-218 and 743-854. Reportedly, close to half of the unique spike-specific TCRs recognized epitopes lying outside the regions that are mutated in the B.1.351 and B.1.1.7 variants. Conclusions about previously exposed vaccinees are limited, since just a handful of AZD1222 recipients were seropositive for SARS-CoV-2 at baseline.

The sample's time point, from its label and the paper: baseline before first vaccination. Vaccinee samples were obtained from the UK trials COV001 and COV002, which included a single-blind randomized controlled phase 2/3 trial of AZD1222 (ChAdOx1 nCoV-19) in healthy adults. For TCRbeta chain sequencing, PBMC samples were collected from trial participants at day 0 and at day 28 after the second dose. CDR1 and CDR2 were assigned from the germline V gene as SGHTA and FQGTGA. Germline trimming amounts to 1 base on V and 4 bases on J, with 3 as the count of junction bases outside the gene matches. The CDR3 numbers 16 residues from cysteine through phenylalanine. CDR3 DNA only is kept here, 48 bases in frame from base 1. The CDR3 regions of human TCRbeta chains were analyzed by immunosequencing. The original methods were these. Repertoire TCRs were matched against a reference library of SARS-CoV-2-specific TCRs generated with the MIRA antigen-specificity platform. Breadth was defined as the fraction of unique TCRs that were SARS-CoV-2-associated, and depth was defined as the fraction of total T cells that were SARS-CoV-2-associated. Each spike-specific TCR was assigned to its reactive spike region and to a CD4 or CD8 class using the MIRA data. Log10-transformed breadth and depth values were compared by one-way ANOVA with Sidak's multiple comparisons tests. TCRdb took over this immuneACCESS table, retaining in-frame rearrangements with V and J assigned. Such tables are incomplete; in checked studies, under half of the missing clones stem from an unresolved V gene, and the remainder is unexplained. The DNA was the basis for D and trimming; V, J and clone size are from that table. The sample yields about 120,000 clones; roughly 89% were counted once. The ten biggest clones cover under 9% of the sample.

The sequence was collected from an adult in good health. Material: peripheral blood, obtained on day 0 of AZD1222 vaccination. The chain couples TRBV7-3 to TRBJ2-1, with 11 bases aligning to TRBD2. At the DNA level, the sequence is TGTGCCAGCAGCTTAATGGGGACTAGCGGTTACAATGAGCAGTTCTTC. Its translation reads: CASSLMGTSGYNEQFF.